There are a few counts of the clone carrying this T cell receptor (beta chain). No antigen is known for it. This sample is drawn from a study of CD8 T cells in ankylosing spondylitis. Findings and limits, study-wide: A motif of under ten highly homologous TCR beta variants was seen as apparently characteristic of ankylosing spondylitis blood. From matched ankylosing spondylitis synovial fluid, disease-linked clones were reportedly recovered at significantly enriched levels. Several of the motif variants were reported before in synovial fluid and blood from reactive arthritis.

V was trimmed by 6 bases and J by 0 bases, leaving 18 bases between them. The CDR3 totals 16 residues. The germline gives CDR1 DFQATT, CDR2 SNEGSKA (reference sequence). For TCR beta, libraries came from quantitative 5'-RACE with molecular barcodes. TCRdb used MiXCR to reprocess the 5' RACE reads, holding one entry per CDR3 protein. The sample consists of more than 300,000 distinct CDR3 sequences, 11% of them appearing once. Sequencing input: blood, either unsorted or a sorted T cell fraction (not recorded which). This receptor was taken from a female donor with ankylosing spondylitis or in good health (not recorded which). The chain combines TRBV20-1 with TRBJ2-1; D perhaps matches TRBD1 (6 bases). CDR3 sequence: CSAPPRSRGSYNEQFF. CDR3 DNA sequence: TGCAGTGCCCCCCCCCGAAGCAGGGGCTCCTACAATGAGCAGTTCTTC.